This section outlines one TCR beta chain sequence together with its context. No antigen is known for it. The length of the CDR3 is 14 residues. Deletions cut 0 bases from V and 4 bases from J, with 10 bases between. Germline values: CDR1 LGHDT, CDR2 YNNKEL (reference sequence). Analyses pooled second doses at about 4 or about 12 weeks. The sample is drawn from a study of T cell responses to AZD1222 COVID-19 vaccine. Only in-frame clones appear in the TCRdb table, and some are missing; sequencing was by immunoSEQ multiplex PCR. The sample has approximately 81,000 clones; 83% are singletons. Study findings and constraints: Regions left unmutated in variants are reportedly the target of nearly half of spike-specific TCRs. Two doses of AZD1222 preceded a rise in Spike-specific TCR breadth and depth. Mostly white British, mostly female donors; authors suggested clonal diversity may be underestimated.

The sequence was collected from an adult who received the AZD1222 COVID-19 vaccine. The input for sequencing was peripheral blood, taken 28 days after the second AZD1222 dose. The chain carries TRBV3-1 (or the pseudogene TRBV3-2) and TRBJ2-7, with no clear D. CDR3 sequence: CASSQESLVYEQYF. In nucleotides, the CDR3 is TGTGCCAGCAGCCAAGAGAGCCTAGTATACGAGCAGTACTTC.